Described below is a single TCR beta chain sequence and its context. Its antigen remains unknown. As originally analysed: A productive frequency of 2.59 x 10-5 was the lowest detectable. This table comes from immunoSEQ multiplex PCR, and its TCRdb copy is limited to in-frame clones, with some not included. For V, J and clone size, that table is used; D and trimming come from the DNA. The sample shows about 20,000 clones, more than 60% of them seen only once. These data come from a study of STAT5B mutations in CD4+ large granular lymphocyte leukemia. General study findings and limits: Main leukemic clonotypes were patient-specific, but roughly 25% appeared at low frequency elsewhere. Higher CD4+ than CD8+ T-LGLL clonality might reflect small sample size. Patient CD4-sorted repertoires stayed more clonal than healthy ones after leukemic-clone removal.

The length of the CDR3 is 14 residues. CDR1 is SGHNT and CDR2 is YENEEA in the germline V gene. Unmatched junction bases numbered 1, after V lost 1 base and J lost 4 bases. The chain is built from TRBV11-3 and TRBJ2-5; 9 nucleotides line up with TRBD2. This clonotype was sampled from a human donor in good health. The sample was CD4+ T cells from blood buffy coats. The CDR3 DNA is TGTGCCAGCAGCTTAGGCGGGAGGGGAGAGACCCAGTACTTC. This sequence encodes CASSLGGRGETQYF.